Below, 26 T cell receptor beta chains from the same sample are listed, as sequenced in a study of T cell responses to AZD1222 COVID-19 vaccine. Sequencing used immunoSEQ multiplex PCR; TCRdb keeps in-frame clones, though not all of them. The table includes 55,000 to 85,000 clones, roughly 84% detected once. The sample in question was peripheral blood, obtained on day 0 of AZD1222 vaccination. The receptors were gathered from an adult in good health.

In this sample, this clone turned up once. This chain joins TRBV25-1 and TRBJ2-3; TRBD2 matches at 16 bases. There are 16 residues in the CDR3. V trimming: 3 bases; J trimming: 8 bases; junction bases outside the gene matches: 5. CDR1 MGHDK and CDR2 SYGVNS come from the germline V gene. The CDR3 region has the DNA TGTGCCAGCAGTGAGGGACTAGCGGGGGGGCAAGGTACGCAGTATTTT. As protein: CASSEGLAGGQGTQYF.

CDR3 bases: TGTGCCAGTAGTGTCGACTTGGCTTCACCCCTCCACTTT. Its protein is CASSVDLASPLHF. The chain combines TRBV19 with TRBJ1-6; D ambiguous. Deletions cut 5 bases from V and 9 bases from J, with 11 bases between. The CDR3 is 13 residues long. From germline, CDR1 is LNHDA and CDR2 SQIVND (reference sequence).

CDR3 sequence: CASSSSGYNSPLHF. CDR3 sequence (DNA): TGTGCCAGCAGCTCAAGCGGATATAATTCACCCCTCCACTTT. The V call is TRBV5-8, the J call TRBJ1-6; the D is unclear. This CDR3 region has 14 residues. Trimming left V 3 bases short and J 4 bases short, with 8 bases between. Germline V gene sequence: CDR1 SGHTS, CDR2 YDEGEE.

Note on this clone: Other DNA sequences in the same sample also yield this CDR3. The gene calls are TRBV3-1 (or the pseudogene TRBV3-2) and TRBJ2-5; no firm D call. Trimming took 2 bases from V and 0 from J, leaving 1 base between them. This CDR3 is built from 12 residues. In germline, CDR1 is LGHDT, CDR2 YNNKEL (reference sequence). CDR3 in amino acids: CASSQNQETQYF. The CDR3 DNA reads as TGTGCCAGCAGCCAAAACCAAGAGACCCAGTACTTC.

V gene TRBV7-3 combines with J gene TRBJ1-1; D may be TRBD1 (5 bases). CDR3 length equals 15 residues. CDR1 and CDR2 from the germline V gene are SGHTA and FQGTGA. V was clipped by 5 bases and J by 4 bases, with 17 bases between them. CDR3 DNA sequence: TGTGCCAGCAGCCCAACAGCAGGGTGGCGCACTGAAGCTTTCTTT. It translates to CASSPTAGWRTEAFF.

In DNA, the CDR3 is TGCGCCAGCAGTGAGCTGGATGAAAAACTGTTTTTT. This gives the protein CASSELDEKLFF. The chain combines TRBV10-1 with TRBJ1-4; no reliable D call. V shed 2 bases and J shed 6 bases, with 4 bases lying between them. The germline gives CDR1 WNHNN, CDR2 SYGVQD (reference sequence). The length of the CDR3 is 12 residues.

For the CDR3, the DNA is TGTGCCAGCTCACCCCTAGCGGGGGCGGATACGCAGTATTTT. Protein: CASSPLAGADTQYF. This chain links TRBV18 with TRBJ2-3, with 10 bases that match TRBD2. The germline V gene has CDR1 KGHSH and CDR2 LQKENI. This CDR3 has 14 residues. V was pared by 3 bases and J by 6 bases, with 3 bases of the junction left unmatched.

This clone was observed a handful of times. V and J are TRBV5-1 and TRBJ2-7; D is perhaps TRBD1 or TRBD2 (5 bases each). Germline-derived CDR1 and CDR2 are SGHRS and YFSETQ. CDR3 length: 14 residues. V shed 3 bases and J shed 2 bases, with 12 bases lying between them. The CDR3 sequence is CASSSWDGPYEQYF. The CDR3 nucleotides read TGCGCCAGCAGCTCTTGGGACGGTCCCTACGAGCAGTACTTC.

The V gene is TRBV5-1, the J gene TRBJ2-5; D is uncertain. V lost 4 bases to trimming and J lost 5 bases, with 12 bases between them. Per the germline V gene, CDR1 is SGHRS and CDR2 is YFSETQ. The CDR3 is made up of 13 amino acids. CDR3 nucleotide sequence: TGCGCCAGCAGCCTTCGGGCTCGTGAGACCCAGTACTTC. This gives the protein CASSLRARETQYF.

The CDR3 bases are TGTGCCAGCGCTAAAGACACGAACACCGGGGAGCTGTTTTTT. This gives the protein CASAKDTNTGELFF. This chain links TRBV9 with TRBJ2-2; no firm D call. The CDR3 runs to 14 residues. The V gene lost 7 bases and the J gene lost 0 bases, with 10 bases spanning the gap. Per the germline V gene, CDR1 is SGDLS and CDR2 is YYNGEE.

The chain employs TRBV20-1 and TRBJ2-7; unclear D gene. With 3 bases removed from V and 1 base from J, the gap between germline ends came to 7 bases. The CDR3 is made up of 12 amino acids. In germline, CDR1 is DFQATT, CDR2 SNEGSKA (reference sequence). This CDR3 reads CSASRLSYEQYF. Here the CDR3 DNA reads TGCAGTGCTAGTCGGCTGTCCTACGAGCAGTACTTC.

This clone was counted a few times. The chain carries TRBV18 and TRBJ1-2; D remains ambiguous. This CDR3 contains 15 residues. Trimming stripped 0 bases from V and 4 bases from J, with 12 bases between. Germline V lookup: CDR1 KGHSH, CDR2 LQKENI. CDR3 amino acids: CASSPPVQGSYGYTF. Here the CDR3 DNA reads TGTGCCAGCTCACCACCGGTGCAAGGCTCCTATGGCTACACCTTC.

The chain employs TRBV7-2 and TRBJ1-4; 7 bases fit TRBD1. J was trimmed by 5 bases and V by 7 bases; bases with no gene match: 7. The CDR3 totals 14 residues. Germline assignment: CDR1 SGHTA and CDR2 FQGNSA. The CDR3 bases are TGTGCCAGCACCTCGGGAGGGGGCAATGAAAAACTGTTTTTT. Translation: CASTSGGGNEKLFF.

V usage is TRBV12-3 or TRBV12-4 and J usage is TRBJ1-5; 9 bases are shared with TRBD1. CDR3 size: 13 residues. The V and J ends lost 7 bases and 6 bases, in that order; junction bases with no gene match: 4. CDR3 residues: CASTGQGIQPQHF. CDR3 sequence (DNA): TGTGCCAGCACCGGACAGGGGATTCAGCCCCAGCATTTT.

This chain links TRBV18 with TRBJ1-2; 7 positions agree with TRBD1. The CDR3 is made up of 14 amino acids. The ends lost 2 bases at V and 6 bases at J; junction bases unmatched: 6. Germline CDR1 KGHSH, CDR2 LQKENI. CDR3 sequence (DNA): TGTGCCAGCTCACCAGCGGACAGGCTGGATGGCTACACCTTC. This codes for CASSPADRLDGYTF.

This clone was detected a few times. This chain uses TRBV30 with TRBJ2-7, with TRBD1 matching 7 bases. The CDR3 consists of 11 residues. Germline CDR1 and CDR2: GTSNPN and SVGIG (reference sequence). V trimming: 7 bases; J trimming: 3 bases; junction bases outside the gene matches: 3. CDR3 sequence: CASTGFYEQYF. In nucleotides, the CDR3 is TGTGCCTCGACAGGGTTCTACGAGCAGTACTTC. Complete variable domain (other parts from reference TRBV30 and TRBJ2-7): SQTIHQWPATLVQPVGSPLSLECTVEGTSNPNLYWYRQAAGRGLQLLFYSVGIGQISSEVPQNLSASRPQDRQFILSSKKLLLSDSGFYLCASTGFYEQYFGPGTRLTVT.

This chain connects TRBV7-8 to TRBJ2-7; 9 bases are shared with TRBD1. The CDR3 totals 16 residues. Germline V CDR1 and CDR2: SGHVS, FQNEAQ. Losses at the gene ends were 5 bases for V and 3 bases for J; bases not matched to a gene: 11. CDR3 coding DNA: TGTGCCAGCAGCCCCCCCTGGGGGGGACAGGGCTACGAGCAGTACTTC. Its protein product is CASSPPWGGQGYEQYF.

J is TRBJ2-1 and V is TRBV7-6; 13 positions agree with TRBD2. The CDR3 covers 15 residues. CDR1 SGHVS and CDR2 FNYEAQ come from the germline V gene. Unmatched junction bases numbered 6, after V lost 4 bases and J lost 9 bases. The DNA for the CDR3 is TGTGCCAGCAGCTCACTAGCGGGGGGGCAAGGTGAGCAGTTCTTC. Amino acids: CASSSLAGGQGEQFF.

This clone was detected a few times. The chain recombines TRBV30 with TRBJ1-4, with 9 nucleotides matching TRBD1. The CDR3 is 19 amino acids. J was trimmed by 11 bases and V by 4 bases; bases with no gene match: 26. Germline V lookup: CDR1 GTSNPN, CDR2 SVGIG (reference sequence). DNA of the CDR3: TGTGCCTGGACGCCCCTCAATACAGGGGGCGCTTACCCGATGAGGAAACTGTTTTTT. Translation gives CAWTPLNTGGAYPMRKLFF.

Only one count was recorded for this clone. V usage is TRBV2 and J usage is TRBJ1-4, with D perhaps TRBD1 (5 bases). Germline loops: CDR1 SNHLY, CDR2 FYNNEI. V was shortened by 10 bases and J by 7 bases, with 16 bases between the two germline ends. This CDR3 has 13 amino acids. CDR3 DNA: TGTGCCACGAAAGGGGTATCGCTTGAAAAACTGTTTTTT. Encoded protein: CATKGVSLEKLFF. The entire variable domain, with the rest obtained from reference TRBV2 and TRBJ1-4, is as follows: EPEVTQTPSHQVTQMGQEVILRCVPISNHLYFYWYRQILGQKVEFLVSFYNNEISEKSEIFDDQFSVERPDGSNFTLKIRSTKLEDSAMYFCATKGVSLEKLFFGSGTQLSVL.

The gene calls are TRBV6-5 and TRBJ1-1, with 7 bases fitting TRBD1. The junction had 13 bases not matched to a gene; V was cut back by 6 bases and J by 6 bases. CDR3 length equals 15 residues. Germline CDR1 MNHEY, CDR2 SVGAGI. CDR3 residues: CASSPRTGHGAEAFF. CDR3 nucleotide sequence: TGTGCCAGCAGCCCCCGGACAGGTCACGGGGCTGAAGCTTTCTTT.

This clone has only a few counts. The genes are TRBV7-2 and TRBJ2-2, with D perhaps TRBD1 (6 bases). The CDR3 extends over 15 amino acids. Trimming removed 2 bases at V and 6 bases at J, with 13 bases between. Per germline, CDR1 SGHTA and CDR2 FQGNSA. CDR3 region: CASSLTPGVPGELFF. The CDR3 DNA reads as TGTGCCAGCAGCTTAACCCCAGGGGTACCCGGGGAGCTGTTTTTT.

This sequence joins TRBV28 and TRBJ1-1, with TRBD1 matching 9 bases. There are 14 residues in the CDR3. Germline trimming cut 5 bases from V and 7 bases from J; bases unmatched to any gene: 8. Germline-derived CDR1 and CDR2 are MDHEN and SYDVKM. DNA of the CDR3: TGTGCCAGCAGTACACCCGGACAGGGGATTGAAGCTTTCTTT. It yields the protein CASSTPGQGIEAFF.

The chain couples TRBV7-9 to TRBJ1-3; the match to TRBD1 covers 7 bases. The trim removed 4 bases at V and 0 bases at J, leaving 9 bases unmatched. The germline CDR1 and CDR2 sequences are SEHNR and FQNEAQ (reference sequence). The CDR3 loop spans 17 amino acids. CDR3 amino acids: CASSSDWDSPSGNTIYF. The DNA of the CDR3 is TGTGCCAGCAGCTCTGATTGGGACAGTCCCTCTGGAAACACCATATATTTT. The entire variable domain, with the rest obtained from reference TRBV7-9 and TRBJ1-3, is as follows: DTGVSQNPRHKITKRGQNVTFRCDPISEHNRLYWYRQTLGQGPEFLTYFQNEAQLEKSRLLSDRFSAERPKGSFSTLEIQRTEQGDSAMYLCASSSDWDSPSGNTIYFGEGSWLTVV.

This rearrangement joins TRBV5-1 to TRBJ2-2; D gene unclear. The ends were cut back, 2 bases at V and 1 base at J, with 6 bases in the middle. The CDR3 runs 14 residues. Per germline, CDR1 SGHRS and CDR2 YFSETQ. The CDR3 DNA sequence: TGCGCCAGCAGCTTAGGGCAGAACACCGGGGAGCTGTTTTTT. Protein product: CASSLGQNTGELFF.

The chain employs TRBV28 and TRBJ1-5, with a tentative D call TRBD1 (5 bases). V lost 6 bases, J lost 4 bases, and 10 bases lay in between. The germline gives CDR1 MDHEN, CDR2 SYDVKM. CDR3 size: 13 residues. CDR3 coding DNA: TGTGCCAGCAGCTGGGACTTAAATCAGCCCCAGCATTTT. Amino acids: CASSWDLNQPQHF.